Below, 7 T cell receptor beta chains from the same sample are listed, as sequenced in a study of cytomegalovirus exposure and HLA in healthy donors. PCR involved 60 Vbeta and 13 Jbeta primers. TCRdb's copy holds only in-frame clones and misses some; the assay was immunoSEQ multiplex PCR. The table lists around 100,000 clones, roughly 80% of them singletons. The material sequenced was PBMCs. All receptors derive from a man between 18 and 35 years old in good health and CMV-seronegative.

V gene TRBV9 combines with J gene TRBJ2-1; 7 nucleotides match TRBD2. Germline trimming cut 2 bases from V and 6 bases from J; bases unmatched to any gene: 5. This CDR3 is 14 amino acids long. Germline CDR1 reads SGDLS; CDR2 reads YYNGEE. The CDR3 protein is CASSVGGSPNEQFF. DNA for the CDR3: TGTGCCAGCAGCGTTGGCGGGAGCCCCAATGAGCAGTTCTTC.

J is TRBJ1-1 and V is TRBV14; D remains unclear. The CDR3 length is 12 residues. Trimming took 1 base from V and 8 from J, leaving 8 bases between them. CDR1 is SGHDN, CDR2 FVKESK, per germline. The DNA of the CDR3 is TGTGCCAGCAGCCAAGCGGGGAGAGAAGCTTTCTTT. It encodes CASSQAGREAFF.

V and J are TRBV5-6 and TRBJ1-1, with D possibly being TRBD1 (6 bases). CDR1 and CDR2 (germline): SGHDT, YYEEEE. CDR3 length: 14 amino acids. V was clipped by 4 bases and J by 1 base, with 11 bases between them. CDR3 coding DNA: TGTGCCAGCAGCAACGGACAGAGGAACACTGAAGCTTTCTTT. Protein product: CASSNGQRNTEAFF.

The chain recombines TRBV27 with TRBJ2-7, with 12 bases identical to TRBD1. V lost 3 bases and J lost 2; bases outside the gene matches: 5. This CDR3 contains 16 residues. The V gene's germline CDR1 is MNHEY and CDR2 SMNVEV (reference sequence). As DNA, the CDR3 is TGTGCCAGCAGTTTGATGGGACAGGGGGCGGCCTACGAGCAGTACTTC. This translates into CASSLMGQGAAYEQYF.

The gene calls are TRBV2 and TRBJ2-5; TRBD2 matches at 9 bases. The germline V gene encodes CDR1 SNHLY and CDR2 FYNNEI. The CDR3 spans 15 residues. The V gene end was trimmed by 10 bases and the J gene end by 1 base; junction bases not matched to a gene: 10. CDR3 coding DNA: TGTGCCACCTCCCCGACTAGCGGTTTCCAAGAGACCCAGTACTTC. Translation gives CATSPTSGFQETQYF. Full variable domain (rest looked up from reference TRBV2 and TRBJ2-5): EPEVTQTPSHQVTQMGQEVILRCVPISNHLYFYWYRQILGQKVEFLVSFYNNEISEKSEIFDDQFSVERPDGSNFTLKIRSTKLEDSAMYFCATSPTSGFQETQYFGPGTRLLVL.

The rearrangement links TRBV6-1 to TRBJ2-6; 7 bases map to TRBD1. In germline, CDR1 is MNHNS, CDR2 SASEGT. The ends lost 11 bases at V and 0 bases at J; junction bases unmatched: 7. This CDR3 region has 15 residues. CDR3: CAGRPGGSGANVLTF. DNA for the CDR3: TGTGCCGGCCGGCCAGGGGGCTCTGGGGCCAACGTCCTGACTTTC.

This clone is a singleton in its sample. The chain is built from TRBV7-9 and TRBJ2-7; a possible D gene is TRBD2 (6 bases). V lost 5 bases and J lost 2, with 19 bases in between. The CDR3 loop spans 16 amino acids. CDR1 is SEHNR, CDR2 FQNEAQ, per germline (reference sequence). The CDR3 nucleotides read TGTGCCAGCAGCACAGTCGGGAAAGGACTAACCTACGAGCAGTACTTC. This sequence encodes CASSTVGKGLTYEQYF. Variable domain in full (rest from reference TRBV7-9 and TRBJ2-7): DTGVSQNPRHKITKRGQNVTFRCDPISEHNRLYWYRQTLGQGPEFLTYFQNEAQLEKSRLLSDRFSAERPKGSFSTLEIQRTEQGDSAMYLCASSTVGKGLTYEQYFGPGTRLTVT.